What follows are 18 T cell receptor beta chains derived from one specimen sequenced in a study of neurological immune-mediated disorders. TCRdb called the 5' RACE reads again in MiXCR, with one record for every CDR3 protein. Among tens of thousands of distinct CDR3 sequences, under 4% were seen once, and the ten largest hold around 8%. The time point was: longitudinal time-point 1 (baseline). Sample: PBMCs. The receptors were sampled from an older woman with multiple sclerosis.

This clonotype was recorded at least ten times. The chain uses TRBV7-8 and TRBJ2-7; 10 bases fit TRBD1. V lost 4 bases to trimming and J lost 1 base; unmatched junction nucleotides: 7. The CDR3 is 16 amino acids. Germline CDR1 is SGHVS and CDR2 is FQNEAQ. CDR3 nucleotide sequence: TGTGCCAGCAGCTCACCGACAGGGGGCCCTTCCTACGAGCAGTACTTC. Amino acid sequence: CASSSPTGGPSYEQYF.

This clonotype was counted many times. The CDR3 nucleotides read TGTGCCAGCAGTGTCAGGGAAAGGGACTATGGCTACACCTTC. Translating it yields CASSVRERDYGYTF. This chain joins TRBV27 and TRBJ1-2; tentative D call: TRBD1 (5 bases). The CDR3 extends over 14 amino acids. Per germline, CDR1 MNHEY and CDR2 SMNVEV (reference sequence). V gave up 5 bases and J gave up 3 bases, with 13 bases separating them.

In its sample, this clonotype was seen many times. This sequence joins TRBV12-3 or TRBV12-4 and TRBJ2-5, with 7 bases matching TRBD2. This CDR3 is built from 14 residues. V was clipped by 5 bases and J by 2 bases; unmatched bases: 5. CDR3 sequence reads: CASSDRGGQETQYF. The CDR3 DNA reads as TGTGCCAGCAGTGACCGCGGGGGACAAGAGACCCAGTACTTC.

Many counts were recorded for this clonotype. This chain joins TRBV5-1 and TRBJ2-7; no clear D gene. Germline V gene sequence: CDR1 SGHRS, CDR2 YFSETQ. Trimming left V 4 bases short and J 6 bases short, with 11 bases between. This CDR3 spans 12 amino acids. The CDR3: CASSQGWGEQYF. The CDR3 DNA is TGCGCCAGCAGCCAAGGGTGGGGCGAGCAGTACTTC.

In this sample, this clonotype turned up many times. CDR3 sequence reads: CASSLERGAYNEQFF. In DNA form, the CDR3 reads TGTGCCAGCAGTTTGGAGCGGGGGGCATACAATGAGCAGTTCTTC. The rearrangement uses TRBV27 and TRBJ2-1; 9 nucleotides line up with TRBD2. The V and J ends lost 3 bases and 4 bases, in that order; junction bases with no gene match: 4. The CDR3 length is 15 residues. Germline V gene sequence: CDR1 MNHEY, CDR2 SMNVEV (reference sequence).

This clonotype showed up many times. This rearrangement joins TRBV20-1 to TRBJ1-6; tentatively, D is TRBD1 (6 bases). The CDR3 runs to 12 residues. CDR1 is DFQATT and CDR2 is SNEGSKA in the germline V gene (reference sequence). V was clipped by 4 bases and J by 9 bases, with 10 bases between them. This chain's CDR3 is CSATYRVSPLHF. CDR3 DNA sequence: TGCAGTGCTACGTACAGGGTTTCACCCCTCCACTTT.

This clonotype was observed at least ten times. CDR3: CSAERGAPYNEQFF. DNA of the CDR3: TGCAGTGCTGAGCGGGGGGCCCCCTACAATGAGCAGTTCTTC. The genes are TRBV20-1 and TRBJ2-1; 9 nucleotides line up with TRBD2. In germline, CDR1 is DFQATT, CDR2 SNEGSKA (reference sequence). The CDR3 spans 14 residues. V shed 5 bases and J 2 bases; nucleotides not matched to a gene: 4.

This clonotype was seen repeatedly, ten times or more. This rearrangement joins TRBV12-3 or TRBV12-4 to TRBJ2-1; 7 bases agree with TRBD1. Trimming at V came to 6 bases and at J to 0 bases, leaving 14 bases not matched to a gene. The CDR3 runs 18 residues. CDR3 DNA sequence: TGTGCCAGCAGGTTCCTCTCAGGGGGAAAGGGCTCCTACAATGAGCAGTTCTTC. Translating gives CASRFLSGGKGSYNEQFF.

This clonotype was seen repeatedly, ten times or more. The chain joins TRBV9 to TRBJ1-2, with TRBD1 identical over 8 bases. CDR3 size: 12 residues. Germline CDR1 reads SGDLS; CDR2 reads YYNGEE. Unmatched junction bases numbered 2, after V lost 3 bases and J lost 7 bases. CDR3 residues: CASSAGGSGYTF. CDR3 nucleotides: TGTGCCAGCAGCGCAGGGGGCAGTGGCTACACCTTC.

There are many counts of this clonotype. The rearrangement uses TRBV5-1 and TRBJ1-4; the match to TRBD1 covers 7 bases. From germline, CDR1 is SGHRS and CDR2 YFSETQ. With 0 bases clipped from V and 3 bases from J, the junction kept 8 bases outside the gene matches. The CDR3 has 17 residues. CDR3 nucleotides: TGCGCCAGCAGCTTGGACAGGGGAATGTGGGCTAATGAAAAACTGTTTTTT. Its translation is CASSLDRGMWANEKLFF.

Many counts were recorded for this clonotype. This chain joins TRBV20-1 and TRBJ1-1, with no clear D. The CDR3 runs to 13 residues. Germline V gene sequence: CDR1 DFQATT, CDR2 SNEGSKA (reference sequence). V gave up 0 bases and J gave up 4 bases, with 9 bases separating them. CDR3 bases: TGCAGTGCTAGAGATGGCAGTCGCACTGAAGCTTTCTTT. Translating gives CSARDGSRTEAFF.

This clonotype was observed at least ten times. The rearrangement links TRBV5-1 to TRBJ1-2, with 9 bases aligning to TRBD1. V lost 3 bases and J lost 4; bases outside the gene matches: 10. Germline V gives CDR1 SGHRS, CDR2 YFSETQ. The CDR3 has 16 residues. The CDR3 DNA reads as TGCGCCAGCAGCTGGGGGGGACAGGGCAGCCCCTATGGCTACACCTTC. Its translation is CASSWGGQGSPYGYTF.

This clonotype has at least ten counts. The chain links TRBV6-5 to TRBJ2-1, with D possibly being TRBD1 (5 bases). CDR1 is MNHEY and CDR2 is SVGAGI in the germline V gene. V was clipped by 6 bases and J by 0 bases, with 18 bases between them. There are 17 residues in the CDR3. The CDR3 is CASRLGQGSISYNEQFF. CDR3 DNA: TGTGCCAGCAGGCTCGGTCAGGGATCCATCTCCTACAATGAGCAGTTCTTC.

This clonotype was seen many times. The rearrangement uses TRBV20-1 and TRBJ2-5; D gene uncertain. With 3 bases removed from V and 6 bases from J, the gap between germline ends came to 8 bases. CDR1 and CDR2 (germline): DFQATT, SNEGSKA (reference sequence). The CDR3 loop spans 11 amino acids. CDR3 sequence (DNA): TGCAGTGCTAGCGAGGAGCAGACCCAGTACTTC. Translating it yields CSASEEQTQYF.

This clonotype was seen ten or more times. Written as DNA, the CDR3 is TGTGCCACCCAAAAGACAGGGATACCTACTAACTATGGCTACACCTTC. Its translation: CATQKTGIPTNYGYTF. V and J are TRBV15 and TRBJ1-2; 7 nucleotides match TRBD1. Germline values: CDR1 LNHNV, CDR2 YYDKDF (reference sequence). The CDR3 is 16 residues long. The V segment lost 8 bases and the J segment 0 bases; nucleotides outside the gene matches: 12.

This clonotype was detected ten times or more. The rearrangement uses TRBV18 and TRBJ1-6, with 7 bases matching TRBD1. Germline CDR1 KGHSH, CDR2 LQKENI. CDR3 length: 15 residues. V lost 6 bases and J lost 7; bases outside the gene matches: 9. Written as DNA, the CDR3 is TGTGCCAGCTCCCCGGACAGGTCTAGGAATTCACCCCTCCACTTT. Its translation: CASSPDRSRNSPLHF.

This clonotype was detected ten times or more. This chain connects TRBV6-5 to TRBJ1-2; a weak D match, TRBD1 (5 bases). V shed 0 bases and J shed 7 bases, with 15 bases lying between them. The CDR3 spans 15 residues. The germline V gene encodes CDR1 MNHEY and CDR2 SVGAGI. The DNA of the CDR3 is TGTGCCAGCAGTTACTCCTCAACAGGCGGTAGTGGCTACACCTTC. Its protein product is CASSYSSTGGSGYTF.

This clonotype is medium-sized in the sample. CDR3 loop: CAISETESSNYGYTF. CDR3 nucleotide sequence: TGTGCCATCAGTGAGACGGAATCCTCTAACTATGGCTACACCTTC. V usage is TRBV10-3 and J usage is TRBJ1-2; no clear D gene. This CDR3 has 15 amino acids. V was shortened by 2 bases and J by 0 bases, with 10 bases between the two germline ends. The germline gives CDR1 ENHRY, CDR2 SYGVKD.